The rows below give T cell receptor beta chains drawn from one sample of a study of T cell repertoires in cytomegalovirus infection. TCRdb called the reads again in MiXCR, with one record for every CDR3 protein. The sample has approximately 500,000 distinct CDR3 sequences; 15% to 20% are singletons. The specimen was CD8+ T cells from PBMCs. Receptors originate from a human donor in good health (CMV status not recorded). Some clones in this sample may be carry-over from other donors' samples. The CDR3 runs from the conserved cysteine through the conserved F or W. Clone size is given for some rows only: seen once, a few or many times, or a class if the clone is expanded.

CDR3,size,J,V
CASSPHNLKDPYF,few,TRBJ2-3,TRBV11-2
CAINQGDYGYTF,many,TRBJ1-2,TRBV10-3
CASSHLTGGDEQYF,NA,TRBJ2-7,TRBV4-2
CASSSNALRGYTF,many,TRBJ1-2,TRBV11-2
CASSYSQGGSYNEQFF,few,TRBJ2-1,TRBV6-6
CASSHRTSANSYEQYF,many,TRBJ2-7,TRBV4-1
CASSPPHEQFF,many,TRBJ2-1,TRBV6-1
CASSPRQGGDPSNQPQHF,few,TRBJ1-5,TRBV3-1
CASSQGTSAVTQYF,NA,TRBJ2-5,TRBV3-1
CASSGGQQETQYF,NA,TRBJ2-5,TRBV9
CASSFGTSGSDEQYF,NA,TRBJ2-7,TRBV27
CASSLVLRGHRFF,many,TRBJ2-1,TRBV12-3/TRBV12-4
CASSILSGDEQYF,many,TRBJ2-7,TRBV12-3/TRBV12-4
CAMKGQGNNSPLHF,NA,TRBJ1-6,TRBV10-3
CASSIHRAISSYNEQFF,many,TRBJ2-1,TRBV19
CASSSIPRKQVSTEAFF,many,TRBJ1-1,TRBV7-2
CAWSPRGVAEVSSYNEQFF,few,TRBJ2-1,TRBV30